One T cell receptor beta chain is described in this entry. Germline values: CDR1 SEHNR, CDR2 FQNEAQ (reference sequence). The length of the CDR3 is 15 residues. V lost 4 bases to trimming and J lost 3 bases; unmatched junction nucleotides: 9. Version v3.0 of the immunoSEQ assay ran at survey level. The protocol was immunoSEQ multiplex PCR, while the TCRdb copy is restricted to in-frame clones and leaves out a portion. The repertoire includes under 25,000 clones, about 87% of them detected once, and 2.5% to 3.5% sits in the top ten. This record comes from a study of long-term antiretroviral therapy in people with HIV.

The V and J genes are TRBV7-9 and TRBJ2-7; 7 nucleotides align to TRBD2. The sequence derives from a woman between 50 and 59 years old with HIV. The sample here was unsorted PBMCs, taken approximately 2.5 years after starting antiretroviral therapy. CDR3 DNA sequence: TGTGCCAGCAGCTCCGACGGGCGGGAGATCTACGAGCAGTACTTC. Its protein is CASSSDGREIYEQYF.